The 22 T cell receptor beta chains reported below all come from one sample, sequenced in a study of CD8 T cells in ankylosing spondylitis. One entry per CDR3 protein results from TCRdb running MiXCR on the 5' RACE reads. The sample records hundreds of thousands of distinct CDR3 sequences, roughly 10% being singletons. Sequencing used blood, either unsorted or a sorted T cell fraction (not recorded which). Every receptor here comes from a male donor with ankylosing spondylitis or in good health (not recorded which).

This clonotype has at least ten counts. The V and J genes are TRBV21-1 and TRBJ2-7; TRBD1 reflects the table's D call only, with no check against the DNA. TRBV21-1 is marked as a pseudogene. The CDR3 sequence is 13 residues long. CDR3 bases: TGTGCCAGCAGCCTCGCGGACAGTCCCGAGCAGTACTTC. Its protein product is CASSLADSPEQYF.

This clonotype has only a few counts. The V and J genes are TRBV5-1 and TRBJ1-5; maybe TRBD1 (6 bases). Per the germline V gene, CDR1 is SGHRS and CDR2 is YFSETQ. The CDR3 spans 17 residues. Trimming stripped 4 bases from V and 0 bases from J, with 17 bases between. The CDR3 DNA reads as TGCGCCAGCAGCCTGAGAGAGGGGGATAATAGCAATCAGCCCCAGCATTTT. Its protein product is CASSLREGDNSNQPQHF.

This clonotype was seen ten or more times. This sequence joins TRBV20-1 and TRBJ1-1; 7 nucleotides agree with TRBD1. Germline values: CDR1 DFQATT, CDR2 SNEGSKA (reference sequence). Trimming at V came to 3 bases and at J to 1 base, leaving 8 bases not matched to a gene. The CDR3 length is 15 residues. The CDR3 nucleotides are TGCAGTGCTAGCCCGGGACAGAGAAAGAACACTGAAGCTTTCTTT. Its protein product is CSASPGQRKNTEAFF.

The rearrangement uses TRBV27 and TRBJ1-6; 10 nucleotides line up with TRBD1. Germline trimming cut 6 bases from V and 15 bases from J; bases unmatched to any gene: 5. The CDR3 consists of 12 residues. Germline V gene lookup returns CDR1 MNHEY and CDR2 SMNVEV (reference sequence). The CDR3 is CASRTGGLNLHF. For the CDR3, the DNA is TGTGCCAGCAGGACAGGGGGCCTCAACCTCCACTTT.

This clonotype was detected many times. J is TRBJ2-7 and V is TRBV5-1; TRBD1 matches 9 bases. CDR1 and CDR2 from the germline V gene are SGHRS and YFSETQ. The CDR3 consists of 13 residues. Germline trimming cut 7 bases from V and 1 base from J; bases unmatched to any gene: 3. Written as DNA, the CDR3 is TGCGCCAGCGTTGGACAGGGGTCCTACGAGCAGTACTTC. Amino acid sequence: CASVGQGSYEQYF.

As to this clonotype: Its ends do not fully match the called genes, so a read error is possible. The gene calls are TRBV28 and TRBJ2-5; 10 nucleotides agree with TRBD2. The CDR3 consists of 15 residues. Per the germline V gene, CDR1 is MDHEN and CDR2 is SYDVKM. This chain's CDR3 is CASSQTSGYQDTQYF. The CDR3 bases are TGTGCCAGCAGTCAGACTAGCGGGTACCAAGACACCCAGTACTTC.

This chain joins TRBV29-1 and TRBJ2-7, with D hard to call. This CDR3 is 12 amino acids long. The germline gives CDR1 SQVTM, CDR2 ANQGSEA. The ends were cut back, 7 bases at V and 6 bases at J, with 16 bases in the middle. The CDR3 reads CSAQRTLSEQYF. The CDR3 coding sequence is TGCAGCGCGCAAAGAACTCTCTCCGAGCAGTACTTC.

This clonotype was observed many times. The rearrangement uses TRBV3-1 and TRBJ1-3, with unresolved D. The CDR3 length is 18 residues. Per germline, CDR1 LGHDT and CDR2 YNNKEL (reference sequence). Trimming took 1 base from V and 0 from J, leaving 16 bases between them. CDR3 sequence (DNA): TGTGCCAGCAGCCAAGGGAATGGCCCGGTGGGCTCTGGAAACACCATATATTTT. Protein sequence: CASSQGNGPVGSGNTIYF. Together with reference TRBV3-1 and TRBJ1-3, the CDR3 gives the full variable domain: DTAVSQTPKYLVTQMGNDKSIKCEQNLGHDTMYWYKQDSKKFLKIMFSYNNKELIINETVPNRFSPKSPDKAHLNLHINSLELGDSAVYFCASSQGNGPVGSGNTIYFGEGSWLTVV.

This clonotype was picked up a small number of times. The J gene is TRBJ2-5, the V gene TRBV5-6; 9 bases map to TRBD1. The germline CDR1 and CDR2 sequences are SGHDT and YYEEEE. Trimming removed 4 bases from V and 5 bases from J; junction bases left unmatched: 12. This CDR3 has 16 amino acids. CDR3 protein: CASSGTGTGKPETQYF. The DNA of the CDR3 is TGTGCCAGCAGCGGAACCGGGACAGGGAAGCCGGAGACCCAGTACTTC.

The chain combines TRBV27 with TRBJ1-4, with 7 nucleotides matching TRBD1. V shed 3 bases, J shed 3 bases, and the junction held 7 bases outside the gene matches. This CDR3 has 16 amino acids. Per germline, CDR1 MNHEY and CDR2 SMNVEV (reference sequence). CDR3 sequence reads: CASSFQGGTANEKLFF. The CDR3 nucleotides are TGTGCCAGCAGTTTTCAAGGGGGCACGGCTAATGAAAAACTGTTTTTT.

The CDR3 loop is CAGDRGSGNTIYF. The DNA of the CDR3 is TGTGCCGGTGACAGGGGATCTGGAAACACCATATATTTT. J is TRBJ1-3 and V is TRBV30, with TRBD1 matching 8 bases. Germline assignment: CDR1 GTSNPN and CDR2 SVGIG (reference sequence). J lost 1 base, V lost 8 bases, and 4 bases had no gene match. CDR3 length equals 13 residues.

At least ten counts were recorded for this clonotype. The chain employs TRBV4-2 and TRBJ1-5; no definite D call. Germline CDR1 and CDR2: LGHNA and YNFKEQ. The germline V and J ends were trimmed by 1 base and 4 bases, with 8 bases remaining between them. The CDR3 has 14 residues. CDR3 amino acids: CASSQAQENQPQHF. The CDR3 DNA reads TGTGCCAGCAGCCAAGCGCAGGAGAATCAGCCCCAGCATTTT.

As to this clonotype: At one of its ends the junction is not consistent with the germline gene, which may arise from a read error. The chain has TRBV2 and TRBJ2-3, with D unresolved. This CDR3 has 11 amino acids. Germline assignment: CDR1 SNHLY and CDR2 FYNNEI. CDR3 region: CDSSDWDTQYF. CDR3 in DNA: TGTGACAGCAGTGACTGGGATACGCAGTATTTT. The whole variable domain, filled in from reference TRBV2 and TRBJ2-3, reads EPEVTQTPSHQVTQMGQEVILRCVPISNHLYFYWYRQILGQKVEFLVSFYNNEISEKSEIFDDQFSVERPDGSNFTLKIRSTKLEDSAMYFCDSSDWDTQYFGPGTRLTVL.

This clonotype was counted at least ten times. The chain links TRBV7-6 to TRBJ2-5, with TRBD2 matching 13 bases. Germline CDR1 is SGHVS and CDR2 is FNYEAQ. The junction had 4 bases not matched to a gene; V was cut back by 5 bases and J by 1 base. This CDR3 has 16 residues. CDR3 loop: CASSPGLAGSQETQYF. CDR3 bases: TGTGCCAGCAGCCCGGGACTAGCGGGGAGCCAAGAGACCCAGTACTTC.

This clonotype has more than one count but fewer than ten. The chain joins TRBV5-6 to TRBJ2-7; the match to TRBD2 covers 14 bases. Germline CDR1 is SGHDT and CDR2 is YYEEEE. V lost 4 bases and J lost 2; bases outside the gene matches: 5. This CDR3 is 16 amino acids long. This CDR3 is CASSPGLAGVPYEQYF. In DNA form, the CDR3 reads TGTGCCAGCAGCCCGGGACTAGCGGGGGTACCCTACGAGCAGTACTTC.

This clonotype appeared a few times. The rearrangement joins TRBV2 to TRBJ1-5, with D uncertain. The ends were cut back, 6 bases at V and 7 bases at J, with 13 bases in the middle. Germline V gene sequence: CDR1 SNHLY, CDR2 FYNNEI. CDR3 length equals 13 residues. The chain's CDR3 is CASRGGPPQPQHF. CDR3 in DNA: TGTGCCAGCAGGGGCGGGCCCCCACAGCCCCAGCATTTT. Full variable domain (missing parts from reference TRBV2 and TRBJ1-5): EPEVTQTPSHQVTQMGQEVILRCVPISNHLYFYWYRQILGQKVEFLVSFYNNEISEKSEIFDDQFSVERPDGSNFTLKIRSTKLEDSAMYFCASRGGPPQPQHFGDGTRLSIL.

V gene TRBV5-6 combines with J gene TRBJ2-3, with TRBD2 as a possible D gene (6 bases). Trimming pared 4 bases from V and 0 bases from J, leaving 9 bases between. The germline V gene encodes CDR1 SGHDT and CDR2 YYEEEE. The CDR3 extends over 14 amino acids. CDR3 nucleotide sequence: TGTGCCAGCAGCCCAGCGGGTAGCACAGATACGCAGTATTTT. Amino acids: CASSPAGSTDTQYF.

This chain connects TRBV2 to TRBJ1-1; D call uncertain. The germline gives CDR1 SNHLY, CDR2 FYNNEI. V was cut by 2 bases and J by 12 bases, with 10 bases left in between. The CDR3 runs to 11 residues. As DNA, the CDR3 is TGTGCCAGCAGTGAATCGAGGTTGACTTTCTTT. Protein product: CASSESRLTFF.

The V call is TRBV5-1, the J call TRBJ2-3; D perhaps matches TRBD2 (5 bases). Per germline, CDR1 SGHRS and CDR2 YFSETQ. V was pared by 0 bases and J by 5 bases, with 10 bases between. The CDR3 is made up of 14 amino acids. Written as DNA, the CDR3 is TGCGCCAGCAGCTTGGCCGTTGCGGGAGATACGCAGTATTTT. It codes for CASSLAVAGDTQYF.

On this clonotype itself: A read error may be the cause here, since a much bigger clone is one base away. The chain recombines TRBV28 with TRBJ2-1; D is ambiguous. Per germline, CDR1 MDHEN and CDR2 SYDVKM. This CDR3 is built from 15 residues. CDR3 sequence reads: CASGFSSGFGNEQFF. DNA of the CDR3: TGTGCCAGCGGTTTTTCTTCCGGTTTCGGGAATGAGCAGTTCTTC.

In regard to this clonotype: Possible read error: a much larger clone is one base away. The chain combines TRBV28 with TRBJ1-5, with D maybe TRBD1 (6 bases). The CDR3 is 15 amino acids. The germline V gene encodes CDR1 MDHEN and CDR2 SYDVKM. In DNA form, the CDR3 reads TGTGCCAGCAGCCACCGGTCAGGGGCGGGTCAGCCCCAGGATTTT. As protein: CASSHRSGAGQPQDF.

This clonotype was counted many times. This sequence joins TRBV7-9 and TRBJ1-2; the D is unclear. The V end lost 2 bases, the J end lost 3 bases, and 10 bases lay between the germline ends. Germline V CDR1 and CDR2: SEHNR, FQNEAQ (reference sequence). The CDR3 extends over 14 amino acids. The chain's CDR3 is CASSLLPEDYGYTF. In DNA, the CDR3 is TGTGCCAGCAGCTTACTTCCGGAGGACTATGGCTACACCTTC.